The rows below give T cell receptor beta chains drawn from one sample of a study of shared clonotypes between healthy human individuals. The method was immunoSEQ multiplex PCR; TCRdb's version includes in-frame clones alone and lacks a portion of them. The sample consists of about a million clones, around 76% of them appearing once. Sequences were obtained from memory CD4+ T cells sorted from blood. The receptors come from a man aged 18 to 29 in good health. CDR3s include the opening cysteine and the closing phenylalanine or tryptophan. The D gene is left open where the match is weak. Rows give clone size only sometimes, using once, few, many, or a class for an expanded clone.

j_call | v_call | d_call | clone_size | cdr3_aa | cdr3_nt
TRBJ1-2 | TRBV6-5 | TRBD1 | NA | CASSKDRGGYGYTF | TGTGCCAGCAGCAAGGACAGGGGCGGCTATGGCTACACCTTC
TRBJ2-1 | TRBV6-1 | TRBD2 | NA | CASRGLVGNNEQFF | TGTGCCAGCAGGGGACTAGTTGGTAACAATGAGCAGTTCTTC
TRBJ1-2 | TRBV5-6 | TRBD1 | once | CASSLGDRVGYGYTF | TGTGCCAGCAGCTTGGGTGACAGGGTTGGCTATGGCTACACCTTC
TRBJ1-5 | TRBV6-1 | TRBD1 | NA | CASSARDSLVGQPQHF | TGTGCCAGCAGTGCGAGGGACAGTCTAGTAGGGCAGCCCCAGCATTTT
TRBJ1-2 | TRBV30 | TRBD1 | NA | CARRDSTNYGYTF | TGTGCCCGAAGGGACAGTACTAACTATGGCTACACCTTC
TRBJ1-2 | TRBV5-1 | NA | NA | CASSLLQGAGSYTF | TGCGCCAGCAGCCTACTTCAAGGGGCGGGGAGCTACACCTTC
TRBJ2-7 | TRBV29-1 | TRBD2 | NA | CSVAREGLGYEQYF | TGCAGCGTTGCAAGGGAGGGCCTAGGGTACGAGCAGTACTTC
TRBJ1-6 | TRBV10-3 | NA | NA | CAIRPDGVNSPLHF | TGTGCCATCAGGCCGGACGGGGTAAACTCACCCCTCCACTTT
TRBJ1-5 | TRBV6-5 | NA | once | CASTGVGVGWPQHF | TGTGCCAGCACGGGAGTGGGGGTGGGGTGGCCCCAGCATTTT
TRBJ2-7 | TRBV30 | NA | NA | CAWMGNSYEQYF | TGTGCCTGGATGGGGAATTCCTACGAGCAGTACTTC
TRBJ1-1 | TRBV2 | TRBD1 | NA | CASSGQGVYEAFF | TGTGCCAGCAGTGGACAGGGAGTTTACGAAGCTTTCTTT
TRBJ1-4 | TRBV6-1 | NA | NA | CASSGTGLGEKLFF | TGTGCCAGCAGTGGTACAGGGTTAGGGGAAAAACTGTTTTTT
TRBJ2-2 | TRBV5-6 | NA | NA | CASALQRGGYRSGELFF | TGTGCCAGCGCCTTGCAACGAGGGGGATATCGGTCCGGGGAGCTGTTTTTT
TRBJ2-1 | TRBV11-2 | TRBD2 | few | CASSPEGLAGVWFF | TGTGCCAGCAGCCCAGAGGGACTAGCGGGAGTGTGGTTCTTC
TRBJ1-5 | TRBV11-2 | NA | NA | CASSLDSQGQPQHF | TGTGCCAGCAGCTTAGATTCCCAGGGTCAGCCCCAGCATTTT
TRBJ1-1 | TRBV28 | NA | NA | CASSTQGLNTEAFF | TGTGCCAGCAGTACTCAGGGACTGAACACTGAAGCTTTCTTT
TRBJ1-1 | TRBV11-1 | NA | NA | CASSLNVNTEAFF | TGTGCCAGCAGCTTAAACGTGAACACTGAAGCTTTCTTT
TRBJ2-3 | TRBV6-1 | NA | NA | CASSGPQRSDTQYF | TGTGCCAGCAGTGGACCACAGAGATCAGATACGCAGTATTTT